This T cell receptor (beta chain) is drawn from a study of OX40 agonist ivuxolimab in advanced cancers. Study background: Patients undergoing dose escalation presented with hepatocellular carcinoma, melanoma, renal cell or head and neck cancer. Aged about 20 to 80 with a mean of 60 years, they were 82.7% male. General study findings and limits: At 0.1 to 3.0 mg/kg, CD4+ and CD8+ blood T cells expanded clonally by week 6.

Only in-frame clones appear in the TCRdb table, and some are missing; sequencing was by immunoSEQ multiplex PCR. The table includes 55,000 to 75,000 clones, around 87% detected once. CDR1 and CDR2 (germline): SNHLY, FYNNEI. Trimming stripped 7 bases from V and 1 base from J, with 13 bases between. This CDR3 spans 14 amino acids. A few counts support this clone. What it recognizes is unknown. The TCR was taken from an adult with an advanced solid tumor such as melanoma, head and neck, liver or kidney cancer. The rearrangement joins TRBV2 to TRBJ1-1, with D perhaps TRBD1 (5 bases). The sample was CD4+ or CD8+ T cells sorted from blood, taken in a trial of the OX40 agonist ivuxolimab. The CDR3 DNA sequence: TGTGCCAGCACCGGAGCGAGGGGGAACACTGAAGCTTTCTTT. This codes for CASTGARGNTEAFF.